This entry is about one T cell receptor beta chain. No antigen is known for it. The data stem from a study of T cell repertoires in cytomegalovirus infection. Study observations and caveats: Carriers of CMV and the relevant HLA type were discriminated by public TCR beta frequency. HLA-C-restricted CMV-specific TCR beta clonotypes were dominant in the ex vivo response.

Germline CDR1 and CDR2: SNHLY and FYNNEI. J lost 2 bases, V lost 7 bases, and 10 bases had no gene match. This CDR3 region has 16 residues. Via MiXCR, TCRdb re-called the reads, giving one row per CDR3 protein. The data contain roughly 700,000 distinct CDR3 sequences, roughly 30% of them singletons. The chain links TRBV2 to TRBJ2-2; 7 nucleotides line up with TRBD2. Sequenced here: cultured PBMCs, sampled from culture after CMV antigen stimulation. The sequence was collected from a human donor in good health (CMV status not recorded). Some clones in this sample may be carry-over from other donors' samples. The CDR3 is CASKRWLAENTGELFF. The CDR3 coding sequence is TGTGCCAGCAAGAGGTGGCTAGCGGAAAACACCGGGGAGCTGTTTTTT.